This T cell receptor (beta chain) was sequenced in a study of blood T cell repertoires in COVID-19. For the study at large: T cells, B-cell-depleted T cells, or PBMCs supplied cDNA or gDNA.

A Seattle source enrolled patients during active infection and followed them longitudinally. V was clipped by 0 bases and J by 0 bases, with 12 bases between them. This CDR3 is built from 16 residues. From germline, CDR1 is SGHKS and CDR2 YYEKEE (reference sequence). Authors' data handling: Cell counts per sample came from amplifying reference gene primers. Using immunoSEQ multiplex PCR, the repertoire was profiled, and TCRdb retains in-frame clones only, with some absent. The DNA gave D and trimming, while V, J and clone size come from that table. Of some 230,000 clones listed, 86% are singletons. The chain couples TRBV5-5 to TRBJ1-1; D gene ambiguous. The sequenced sample consisted of peripheral blood. The receptor comes from a woman in her fifties or sixties with COVID-19, enrolled during active disease. The CDR3 sequence: CASSLVRVVVNTEAFF. The CDR3 DNA sequence: TGTGCCAGCAGCTTGGTTCGGGTCGTGGTGAACACTGAAGCTTTCTTT.